These 18 T cell receptor beta chains were all obtained from the same sample, sequenced in a study of OX40 agonist ivuxolimab in advanced cancers. The repertoire was sequenced with immunoSEQ multiplex PCR; TCRdb's copy has only in-frame clones and lacks some. Among some 19,000 clones listed, more than 70% were seen once. The sequences come from CD4+ or CD8+ T cells sorted from blood, collected in a trial of the OX40 agonist ivuxolimab. The receptors derive from an adult with an advanced solid tumor such as melanoma, head and neck, liver or kidney cancer.

This sequence joins TRBV27 and TRBJ1-2; D is undetermined. The V end was cut by 8 bases, the J end by 2 bases, with 6 bases between. The CDR3 spans 11 residues. CDR1 and CDR2 from the germline V gene are MNHEY and SMNVEV (reference sequence). The DNA for the CDR3 is TGTGCCAGCGCGGGGAACTATGGCTACACCTTC. This translates into CASAGNYGYTF.

The V call is TRBV7-9, the J call TRBJ2-5; D may match TRBD1 or TRBD2 (6 bases each). Trimming shortened V by 5 bases and J by 5 bases, and 18 bases separated the two germline ends. Germline V gene data show CDR1 as SEHNR and CDR2 as FQNEAQ (reference sequence). The CDR3 has 15 amino acids. The CDR3 reads CASSPPVGGRETQYF. The CDR3 DNA is TGTGCCAGCAGCCCCCCCGTCGGGGGCCGGGAGACCCAGTACTTC.

The chain uses TRBV7-9 and TRBJ1-4, with 10 positions matching TRBD1. After removal of 5 bases from V and 7 bases from J, the junction contained 7 bases not matched to a gene. The CDR3 has 15 residues. In germline, CDR1 is SEHNR, CDR2 FQNEAQ (reference sequence). The CDR3 spells CASSPSRTGGEKLFF. The CDR3 coding sequence is TGTGCCAGCAGCCCCTCCAGGACAGGGGGTGAAAAACTGTTTTTT.

The chain couples TRBV11-2 to TRBJ2-7; the D gene could be TRBD1 or TRBD2 (7 bases each). The CDR3 consists of 16 residues. Germline values: CDR1 SGHAT, CDR2 FQNNGV. V was pared by 6 bases and J by 4 bases, with 22 bases between. CDR3: CASSTPKGGGQYEQYF. As DNA, the CDR3 is TGTGCCAGCAGTACCCCGAAGGGCGGGGGACAGTACGAGCAGTACTTC. Full variable domain (missing parts from reference TRBV11-2 and TRBJ2-7): EAGVAQSPRYKIIEKRQSVAFWCNPISGHATLYWYQQILGQGPKLLIQFQNNGVVDDSQLPKDRFSAERLKGVDSTLKIQPAKLEDSAVYLCASSTPKGGGQYEQYFGPGTRLTVT.

The CDR3 DNA follows: TGCGCCAGCAGCTTGGCCTGGGGGGAGCGCTACGAGCAGTACTTC. This codes for CASSLAWGERYEQYF. The chain is built from TRBV5-1 and TRBJ2-7; D may be TRBD2 (6 bases). Trimming removed 0 bases at V and 3 bases at J, with 13 bases between. The CDR3 sequence is 15 residues long. CDR1 is SGHRS, CDR2 YFSETQ, per germline.

The rearrangement joins TRBV7-3 to TRBJ1-5; 7 bases match TRBD1. J lost 6 bases, V lost 5 bases, and 28 bases had no gene match. This CDR3 region has 21 residues. Germline V gives CDR1 SGHTA, CDR2 FQGTGA. CDR3 bases: TGTGCCAGCAGCGCACCCCTAGGACAGGAGGCCCCTCGAGGAGGGATTCAGCCCCAGCATTTT. Translation gives CASSAPLGQEAPRGGIQPQHF. Complete variable domain (other parts from reference TRBV7-3 and TRBJ1-5): GAGVSQTPSNKVTEKGKYVELRCDPISGHTALYWYRQSLGQGPEFLIYFQGTGAADDSGLPNDRFFAVRPEGSVSTLKIQRTERGDSAVYLCASSAPLGQEAPRGGIQPQHFGDGTRLSIL.

The J gene is TRBJ2-7, the V gene TRBV27; TRBD1 matches 8 bases. The CDR3 is made up of 15 amino acids. CDR1 MNHEY and CDR2 SMNVEV come from the germline V gene (reference sequence). Unmatched junction bases numbered 6, after V lost 3 bases and J lost 2 bases. CDR3 sequence reads: CASSFGTGAPYEQYF. CDR3 bases: TGTGCCAGCAGTTTTGGGACAGGAGCCCCCTACGAGCAGTACTTC.

A single count supports this clone. This rearrangement joins TRBV27 to TRBJ2-3; 11 positions agree with TRBD2. The CDR3 runs to 15 residues. The germline CDR1 and CDR2 sequences are MNHEY and SMNVEV (reference sequence). J was trimmed by 4 bases and V by 2 bases; bases with no gene match: 2. The CDR3 DNA reads TGTGCCAGCAGTTTACAGACTAGCGGGGCAGATACGCAGTATTTT. Translation: CASSLQTSGADTQYF.

The chain uses TRBV2 and TRBJ1-1; TRBD1 agrees at 7 bases. With 1 base clipped from V and 4 bases from J, the junction kept 15 bases outside the gene matches. Germline V CDR1 and CDR2: SNHLY, FYNNEI. CDR3 size: 18 residues. The CDR3, as DNA: TGTGCCAGCAGTGAAGGGTTCCGGGACAGCCCGCGTGGCACTGAAGCTTTCTTT. It is translated as CASSEGFRDSPRGTEAFF.

The chain joins TRBV2 to TRBJ2-7; D uncertain. V lost 6 bases to trimming and J lost 2 bases, with 14 bases between them. The CDR3 length is 14 residues. Germline lookup yields CDR1 SNHLY and CDR2 FYNNEI. CDR3: CASSSEIRTYEQYF. CDR3 bases: TGTGCCAGCAGCTCGGAGATAAGGACCTACGAGCAGTACTTC.

The chain carries TRBV27 and TRBJ2-7; 7 nucleotides align to TRBD2. CDR3 length: 14 amino acids. Germline CDR1 is MNHEY and CDR2 is SMNVEV (reference sequence). Germline trimming cut 5 bases from V and 7 bases from J; bases unmatched to any gene: 11. The CDR3 region is CASSPSSGTREQYF. CDR3 nucleotide sequence: TGTGCCAGCAGTCCATCTAGCGGTACAAGGGAGCAGTACTTC.

The V call is TRBV27, the J call TRBJ2-7; D gene ambiguous. The CDR3 extends over 11 amino acids. Germline CDR1 reads MNHEY; CDR2 reads SMNVEV (reference sequence). Deletions cut 6 bases from V and 4 bases from J, with 7 bases between. CDR3 region: CASRKNYEQYF. CDR3 DNA: TGTGCCAGCAGGAAGAATTACGAGCAGTACTTC.

The rearrangement joins TRBV6-6 to TRBJ2-1; D is ambiguous. The CDR3 is 13 amino acids. Germline CDR1 reads MNHNY; CDR2 reads SVGAGI (reference sequence). The germline V and J ends were trimmed by 6 bases and 9 bases, with 15 bases remaining between them. CDR3 sequence: CASSTTEWAEQFF. The CDR3 DNA sequence: TGTGCCAGCAGCACCACCGAGTGGGCTGAGCAGTTCTTC.

CDR3 residues: CASSPVVTSSVETQYF. CDR3 in DNA: TGCGCCAGCAGTCCGGTCGTAACGTCTAGCGTCGAGACCCAGTACTTC. This chain joins TRBV10-1 and TRBJ2-5; TRBD2 might be the D (6 bases). Germline V gives CDR1 WNHNN, CDR2 SYGVQD (reference sequence). With 5 bases removed from V and 5 bases from J, the gap between germline ends came to 21 bases. This CDR3 spans 16 amino acids.

Here the CDR3 reads CASSVDGGGIASEAFF. DNA for the CDR3: TGTGCCAGCAGCGTAGACGGAGGTGGGATTGCCAGCGAAGCTTTCTTT. The gene calls are TRBV9 and TRBJ1-1, with D uncertain. V shed 0 bases and J shed 8 bases, with 20 bases lying between them. This CDR3 comprises 16 residues. CDR1 and CDR2 (germline): SGDLS, YYNGEE.

This chain connects TRBV6-1 to TRBJ1-5, with D uncertain. The CDR3 has 11 residues. Trimming removed 6 bases from V and 4 bases from J, with 4 bases in between. Germline loops: CDR1 MNHNS, CDR2 SASEGT. The chain's CDR3 is CASRENQPQHF. The CDR3 DNA sequence: TGTGCCAGCAGGGAAAATCAGCCCCAGCATTTT.

This clone has more than one count but fewer than ten. The chain uses TRBV9 and TRBJ2-7; D gene ambiguous. V was trimmed by 0 bases and J by 4 bases, leaving 11 bases between them. The CDR3 runs to 14 residues. Per germline, CDR1 SGDLS and CDR2 YYNGEE. Written as DNA, the CDR3 is TGTGCCAGCAGCGTAGGGCAGGCCGGGTACGAGCAGTACTTC. It encodes CASSVGQAGYEQYF. The variable domain in full, with the rest retrieved from reference TRBV9 and TRBJ2-7, is DSGVTQTPKHLITATGQRVTLRCSPRSGDLSVYWYQQSLDQGLQFLIQYYNGEERAKGNILERFSAQQFPDLHSELNLSSLELGDSALYFCASSVGQAGYEQYFGPGTRLTVT.

As regards this clone: An end of the junction differs from the germline gene, which may be a read error. The V call is TRBV6-4, the J call TRBJ1-6; D is undetermined. The CDR3 is 14 amino acids. Germline CDR1 reads MRHNA; CDR2 reads SNTAGT. CDR3 sequence reads: CASSDSDGGSPLHF. CDR3 DNA sequence: TGTGCCAGCAGCGACTCTGACGGTGGTTCACCCCTCCACTTT.